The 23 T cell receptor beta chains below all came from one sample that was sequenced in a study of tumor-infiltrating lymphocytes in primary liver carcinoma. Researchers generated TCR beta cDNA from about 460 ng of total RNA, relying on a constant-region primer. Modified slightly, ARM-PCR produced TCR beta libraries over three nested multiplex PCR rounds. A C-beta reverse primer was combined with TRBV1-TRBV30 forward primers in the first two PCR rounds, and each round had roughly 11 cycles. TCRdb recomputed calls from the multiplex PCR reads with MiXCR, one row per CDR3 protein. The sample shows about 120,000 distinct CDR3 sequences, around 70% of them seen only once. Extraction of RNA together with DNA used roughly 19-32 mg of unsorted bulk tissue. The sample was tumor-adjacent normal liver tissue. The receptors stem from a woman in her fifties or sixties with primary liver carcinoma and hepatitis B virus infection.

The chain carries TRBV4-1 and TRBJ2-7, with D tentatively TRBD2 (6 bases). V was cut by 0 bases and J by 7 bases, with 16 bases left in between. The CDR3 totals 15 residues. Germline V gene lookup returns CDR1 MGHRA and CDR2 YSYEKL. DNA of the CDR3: TGCGCCAGCAGCCAAGAAGCCTCTAGTGGAGGGGAGCAGTACTTC. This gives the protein CASSQEASSGGEQYF.

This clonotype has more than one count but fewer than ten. This CDR3 reads CSAPGLAGRGIQETQYF. The DNA of the CDR3 is TGCAGTGCGCCGGGACTAGCGGGAAGGGGGATCCAAGAGACCCAGTACTTC. The rearrangement joins TRBV20-1 to TRBJ2-5; 13 nucleotides line up with TRBD2. This CDR3 region has 17 residues. V trimming: 6 bases; J trimming: 1 base; junction bases outside the gene matches: 11. Germline V lookup: CDR1 DFQATT, CDR2 SNEGSKA (reference sequence).

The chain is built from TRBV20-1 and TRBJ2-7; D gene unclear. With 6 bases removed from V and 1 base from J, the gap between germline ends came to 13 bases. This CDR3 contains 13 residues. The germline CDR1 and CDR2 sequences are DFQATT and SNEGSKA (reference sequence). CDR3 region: CSALNTASYEQYF. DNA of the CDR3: TGCAGTGCCCTTAATACAGCTTCCTACGAGCAGTACTTC.

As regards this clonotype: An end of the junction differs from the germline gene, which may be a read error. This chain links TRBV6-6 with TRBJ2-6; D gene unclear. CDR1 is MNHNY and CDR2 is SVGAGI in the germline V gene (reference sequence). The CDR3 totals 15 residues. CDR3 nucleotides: TGTGCCAGCAGTTATTCAGTCTCTGGGGTCAACGTCCTGACTTTC. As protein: CASSYSVSGVNVLTF.

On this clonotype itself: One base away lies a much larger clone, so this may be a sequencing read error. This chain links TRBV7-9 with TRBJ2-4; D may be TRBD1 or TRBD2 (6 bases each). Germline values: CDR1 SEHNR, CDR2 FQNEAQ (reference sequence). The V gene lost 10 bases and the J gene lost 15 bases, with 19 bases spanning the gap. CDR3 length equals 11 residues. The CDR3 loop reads CANTKGGERYF. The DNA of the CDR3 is TGTGCCAACACCAAGGGGGGTGAACGGTACTTC.

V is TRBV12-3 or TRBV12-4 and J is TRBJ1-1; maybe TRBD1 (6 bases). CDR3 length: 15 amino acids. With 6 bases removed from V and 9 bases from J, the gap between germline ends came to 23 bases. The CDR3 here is CASSYNAGGATKAFF. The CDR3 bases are TGTGCCAGCAGCTACAATGCCGGGGGCGCCACCAAAGCTTTCTTT.

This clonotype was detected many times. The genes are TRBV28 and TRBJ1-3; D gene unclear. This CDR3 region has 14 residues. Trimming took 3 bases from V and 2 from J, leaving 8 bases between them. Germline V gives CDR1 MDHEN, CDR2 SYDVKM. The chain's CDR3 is CASSFLVAGNTIYF. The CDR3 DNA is TGTGCCAGCAGTTTTTTAGTCGCTGGAAACACCATATATTTT.

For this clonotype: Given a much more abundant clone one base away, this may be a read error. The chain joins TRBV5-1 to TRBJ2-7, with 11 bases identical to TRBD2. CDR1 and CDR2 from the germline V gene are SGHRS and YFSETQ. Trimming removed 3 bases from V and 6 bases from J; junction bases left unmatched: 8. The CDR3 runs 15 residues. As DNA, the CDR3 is TGCGCCAGCAGCTGGGGGACTAGCGGCCCCTTCGAGCAGTACTTC. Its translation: CASSWGTSGPFEQYF.

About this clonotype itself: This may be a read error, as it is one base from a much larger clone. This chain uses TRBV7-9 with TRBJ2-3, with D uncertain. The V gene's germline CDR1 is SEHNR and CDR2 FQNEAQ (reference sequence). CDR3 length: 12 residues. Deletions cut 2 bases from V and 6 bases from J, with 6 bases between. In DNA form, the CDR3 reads TGTGCCAGCAGCTTAAACGCTGATACGCAGTATTTT. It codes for CASSLNADTQYF.

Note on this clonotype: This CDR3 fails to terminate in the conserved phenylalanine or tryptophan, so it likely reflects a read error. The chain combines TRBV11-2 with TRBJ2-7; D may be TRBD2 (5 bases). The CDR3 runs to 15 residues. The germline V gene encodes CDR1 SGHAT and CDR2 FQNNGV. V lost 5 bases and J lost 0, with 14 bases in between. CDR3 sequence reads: CASSRGNVFSYEQYL. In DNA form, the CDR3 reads TGTGCCAGCAGCAGAGGGAACGTGTTCTCCTACGAGCAGTACCTC.

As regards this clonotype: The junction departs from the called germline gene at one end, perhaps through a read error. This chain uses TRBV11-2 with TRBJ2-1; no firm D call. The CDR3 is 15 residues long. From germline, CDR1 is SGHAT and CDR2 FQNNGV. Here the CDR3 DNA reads TGTGCCAGTAGCTTAGACCCAGGCCATACGCCCGAGCAGTTCTTC. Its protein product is CASSLDPGHTPEQFF. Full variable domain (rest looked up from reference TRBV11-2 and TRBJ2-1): EAGVAQSPRYKIIEKRQSVAFWCNPISGHATLYWYQQILGQGPKLLIQFQNNGVVDDSQLPKDRFSAERLKGVDSTLKIQPAKLEDSAVYLCASSLDPGHTPEQFFGPGTRLTVL.

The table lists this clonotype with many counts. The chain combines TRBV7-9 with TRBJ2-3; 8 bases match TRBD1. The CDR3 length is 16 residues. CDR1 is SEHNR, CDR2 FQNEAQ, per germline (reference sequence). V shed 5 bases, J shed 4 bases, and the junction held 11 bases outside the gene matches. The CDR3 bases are TGTGCCAGCAGCCTCTCCGACAGGGGAAGGGCAGATACGCAGTATTTT. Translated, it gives CASSLSDRGRADTQYF.

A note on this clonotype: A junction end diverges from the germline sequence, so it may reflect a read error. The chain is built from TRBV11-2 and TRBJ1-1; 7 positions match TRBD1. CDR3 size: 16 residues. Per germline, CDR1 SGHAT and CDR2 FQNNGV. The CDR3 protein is CVSSFLTGDWNTEDFF. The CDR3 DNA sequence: TGTGTCAGCAGCTTCTTAACAGGGGATTGGAACACTGAAGATTTCTTT.

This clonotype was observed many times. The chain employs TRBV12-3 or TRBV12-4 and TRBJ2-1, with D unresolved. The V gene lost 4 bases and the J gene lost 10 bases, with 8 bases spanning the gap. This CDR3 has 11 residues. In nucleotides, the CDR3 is TGTGCCAGCAGTTCGACTCAGGAGCAGTTCTTC. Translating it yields CASSSTQEQFF.

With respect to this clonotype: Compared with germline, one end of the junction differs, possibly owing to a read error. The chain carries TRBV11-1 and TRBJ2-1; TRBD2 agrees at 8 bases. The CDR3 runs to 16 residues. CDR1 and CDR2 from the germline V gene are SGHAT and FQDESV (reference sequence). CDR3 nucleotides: TGTGCCAGCAGCCTAGAAATAGCGGGGAGTTATAATGAGCAGTCCTTC. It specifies CASSLEIAGSYNEQSF. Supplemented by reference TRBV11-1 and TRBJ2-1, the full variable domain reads EAEVAQSPRYKITEKSQAVAFWCDPISGHATLYWYRQILGQGPELLVQFQDESVVDDSQLPKDRFSAERLKGVDSTLKIQPAELGDSAMYLCASSLEIAGSYNEQSFGPGTRLTVL.

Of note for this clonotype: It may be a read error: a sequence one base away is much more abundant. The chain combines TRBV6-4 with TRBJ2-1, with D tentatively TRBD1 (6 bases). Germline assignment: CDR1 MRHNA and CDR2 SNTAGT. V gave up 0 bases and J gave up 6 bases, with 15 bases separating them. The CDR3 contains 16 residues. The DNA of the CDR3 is TGTGCCAGCAGTGACTCGGGGCAGGGGCATATCAATGAGCAGTTCTTC. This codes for CASSDSGQGHINEQFF.

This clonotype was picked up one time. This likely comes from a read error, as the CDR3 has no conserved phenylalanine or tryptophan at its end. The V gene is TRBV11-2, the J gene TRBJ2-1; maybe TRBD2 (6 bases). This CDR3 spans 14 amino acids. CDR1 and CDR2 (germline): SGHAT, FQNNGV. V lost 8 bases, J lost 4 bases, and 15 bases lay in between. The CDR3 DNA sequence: TGTGCCAGCCGGGACGGGACTCAGTACAATGAGCAGTTCCCC. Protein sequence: CASRDGTQYNEQFP.

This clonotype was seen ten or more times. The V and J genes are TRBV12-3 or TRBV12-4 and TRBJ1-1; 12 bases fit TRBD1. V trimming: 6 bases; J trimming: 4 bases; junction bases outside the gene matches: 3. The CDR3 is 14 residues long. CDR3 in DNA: TGTGCCAGCAGGGGACAGGGGGCGAGCACTGAAGCTTTCTTT. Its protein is CASRGQGASTEAFF.

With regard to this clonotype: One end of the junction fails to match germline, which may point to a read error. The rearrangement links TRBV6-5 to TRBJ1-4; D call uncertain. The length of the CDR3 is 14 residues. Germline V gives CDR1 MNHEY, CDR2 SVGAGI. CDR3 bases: TGTGCCAACAGAGCAACAGCAACTAATGAAAAGCTGTTTTTT. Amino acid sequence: CANRATATNEKLFF.

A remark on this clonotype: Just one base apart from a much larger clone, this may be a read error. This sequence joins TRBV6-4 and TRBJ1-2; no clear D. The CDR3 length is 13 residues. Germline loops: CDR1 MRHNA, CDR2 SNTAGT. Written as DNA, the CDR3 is TGTGCCAGCAGTCCTACGGGAGACTATGCCTACACCTTC. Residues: CASSPTGDYAYTF.

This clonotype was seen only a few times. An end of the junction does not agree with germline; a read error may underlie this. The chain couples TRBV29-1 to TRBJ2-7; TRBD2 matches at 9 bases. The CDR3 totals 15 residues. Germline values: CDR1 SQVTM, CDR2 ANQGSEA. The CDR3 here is CSVEESGRPPYELYF. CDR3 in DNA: TGCAGCGTTGAGGAGAGCGGGAGGCCGCCCTACGAGCTGTACTTC.

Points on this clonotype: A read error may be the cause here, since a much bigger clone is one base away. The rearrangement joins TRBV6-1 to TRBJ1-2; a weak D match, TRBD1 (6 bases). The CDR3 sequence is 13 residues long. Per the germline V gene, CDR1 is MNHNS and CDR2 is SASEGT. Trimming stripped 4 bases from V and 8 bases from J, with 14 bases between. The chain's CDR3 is CASSVPGTYGYTF. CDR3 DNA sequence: TGTGCCAGCAGTGTTCCTGGGACATACGGCTACACCTTC.

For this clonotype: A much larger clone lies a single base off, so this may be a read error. The CDR3 loop is CASSQRAGGAETHYF. The CDR3 nucleotides are TGTGCCAGCAGTCAGAGGGCAGGGGGCGCGGAGACCCACTACTTC. The chain uses TRBV28 and TRBJ2-5, with 8 bases identical to TRBD1. The CDR3 is 15 amino acids. Germline values: CDR1 MDHEN, CDR2 SYDVKM. Full variable domain (rest looked up from reference TRBV28 and TRBJ2-5): DVKVTQSSRYLVKRTGEKVFLECVQDMDHENMFWYRQDPGLGLRLIYFSYDVKMKEKGDIPEGYSVSREKKERFSLILESASTNQTSMYLCASSQRAGGAETHYFGPGTRLLVL.